A single sample is the source of the 9 T cell receptor beta chains below, sequenced in a study of blood T cell repertoires in COVID-19. Only in-frame clones appear in the TCRdb table, and some are missing; sequencing was by immunoSEQ multiplex PCR. Found here are about 250,000 clones, 88% of them singletons; the top ten hold roughly 6%. The sample consisted of peripheral blood. The source of these receptors is a woman aged 30 to 39 with COVID-19, enrolled during active disease.

The chain has TRBV7-2 and TRBJ2-5; 15 bases map to TRBD2. The junction had 5 bases not matched to a gene; V was cut back by 1 base and J by 5 bases. Germline CDR1 SGHTA, CDR2 FQGNSA. There are 17 residues in the CDR3. CDR3 region: CASSLEGLAGGGETQYF. The CDR3 nucleotides are TGTGCCAGCAGCTTAGAGGGACTAGCGGGGGGCGGGGAGACCCAGTACTTC.

The V call is TRBV4-2, the J call TRBJ1-2, with TRBD1 matching 8 bases. Germline assignment: CDR1 LGHNA and CDR2 YNFKEQ. V trimming: 0 bases; J trimming: 4 bases; junction bases outside the gene matches: 4. This CDR3 comprises 15 residues. The CDR3 spells CASSQEDRGSYGYTF. CDR3 nucleotides: TGTGCCAGCAGCCAAGAAGACAGGGGATCCTATGGCTACACCTTC.

This chain links TRBV2 with TRBJ2-1, with a possible D match to TRBD1 (7 bases). The V gene lost 3 bases and the J gene lost 6 bases, with 15 bases spanning the gap. The CDR3 is made up of 15 amino acids. Germline V gives CDR1 SNHLY, CDR2 FYNNEI. CDR3 sequence (DNA): TGTGCCAGCAGTGAGGAGGGGGCGGGGCTCAATGAGCAGTTCTTC. The encoded protein is CASSEEGAGLNEQFF.

V usage is TRBV10-1 and J usage is TRBJ2-2, with D perhaps TRBD2 (5 bases). V lost 2 bases and J 0 bases, leaving 10 bases between the germline ends. The germline V gene has CDR1 WNHNN and CDR2 SYGVQD (reference sequence). CDR3 length: 16 residues. CDR3 bases: TGCGCCAGCAGTGAGATATGGGGAGCGAACACCGGGGAGCTGTTTTTT. This codes for CASSEIWGANTGELFF.

V and J are TRBV5-1 and TRBJ1-1; 9 bases align to TRBD1. This CDR3 contains 13 residues. In germline, CDR1 is SGHRS, CDR2 YFSETQ. V lost 6 bases and J lost 1; bases outside the gene matches: 1. CDR3 nucleotide sequence: TGCGCCAGCATGGGACAGGGGAACACTGAAGCTTTCTTT. Translated, it gives CASMGQGNTEAFF. The full variable domain, rest sourced from reference TRBV5-1 and TRBJ1-1, is KAGVTQTPRYLIKTRGQQVTLSCSPISGHRSVSWYQQTPGQGLQFLFEYFSETQRNKGNFPGRFSGRQFSNSRSEMNVSTLELGDSALYLCASMGQGNTEAFFGQGTRLTVV.

The chain links TRBV7-9 to TRBJ2-7; 10 bases are a match to TRBD2. Germline V gene sequence: CDR1 SEHNR, CDR2 FQNEAQ (reference sequence). The CDR3 loop spans 16 amino acids. V was pared by 1 base and J by 1 base, with 4 bases of the junction left unmatched. CDR3 in amino acids: CASSLGTSGESYEQYF. CDR3 DNA sequence: TGTGCCAGCAGCTTAGGTACTAGCGGGGAGTCCTACGAGCAGTACTTC.

This clone has only one observation. The J gene is TRBJ1-1, the V gene TRBV2; the D is unclear. The CDR3 is made up of 12 amino acids. V lost 2 bases and J 3 bases, leaving 4 bases between the germline ends. Germline V gene data show CDR1 as SNHLY and CDR2 as FYNNEI. The CDR3 here is CASSEPDTEAFF. CDR3 DNA sequence: TGTGCCAGCAGTGAACCCGACACTGAAGCTTTCTTT.

The chain joins TRBV6-5 to TRBJ1-4; TRBD1 agrees at 8 bases. This CDR3 is 15 amino acids long. The ends lost 4 bases at V and 8 bases at J; junction bases unmatched: 9. Per the germline V gene, CDR1 is MNHEY and CDR2 is SVGAGI. The CDR3 region is CASSFPDRDGEKLFF. DNA of the CDR3: TGTGCCAGCAGTTTCCCGGACAGGGACGGAGAAAAACTGTTTTTT.

The chain is built from TRBV28 and TRBJ2-7; 8 positions match TRBD1. The length of the CDR3 is 15 residues. The J segment lost 0 bases and the V segment lost 5 bases, leaving 6 bases of the junction unmatched. Per the germline V gene, CDR1 is MDHEN and CDR2 is SYDVKM. CDR3 region: CASSGSGTGSYEQYF. DNA of the CDR3: TGTGCCAGCAGTGGTTCAGGGACAGGCTCCTACGAGCAGTACTTC.